This T cell receptor beta chain was obtained from a study of PD-L1 blockade in urothelial cancer. Study details: Before enrollment, 0 to 3 chemotherapy regimens had been given to patients. Median blood clonality was around 0.086, with more than 75,000 unique TCRs.

Germline-derived CDR1 and CDR2 are SGDLS and YYNGEE. The CDR3 is made up of 14 amino acids. With V trimmed by 3 bases and J by 5 bases, 7 bases remained unmatched. Repertoires were generated with immunoSEQ multiplex PCR, while TCRdb's copy carries only in-frame clones and drops some. The table includes around 38,000 clones, 80% to 90% detected once. Indicated time point: peripheral blood 6 weeks after treatment start. Urothelial carcinoma in patients was locally advanced or metastatic. Between 1 and 8 samples per patient were obtained, pretreatment and on-treatment. The TCR sequence derives from a man in his 60s with urothelial cancer. The sample was PBMCs, taken around atezolizumab (anti-PD-L1) treatment. V is TRBV9 and J is TRBJ1-1; 7 nucleotides agree with TRBD1. CDR3 sequence (DNA): TGTGCCAGCAGCGCCGCAGGGGGATCAACTGAAGCTTTCTTT. Amino acid sequence: CASSAAGGSTEAFF. Supplemented by reference TRBV9 and TRBJ1-1, the full variable domain reads DSGVTQTPKHLITATGQRVTLRCSPRSGDLSVYWYQQSLDQGLQFLIQYYNGEERAKGNILERFSAQQFPDLHSELNLSSLELGDSALYFCASSAAGGSTEAFFGQGTRLTVV.